This section outlines one T cell receptor (beta chain) sequence together with its context. From germline, CDR1 is SGHRS and CDR2 YFSETQ. This CDR3 comprises 19 residues. Trimming removed 1 base from V and 3 bases from J; junction bases left unmatched: 15. The source of the sample is a study of blood T cell repertoires in COVID-19. As for the study in general: Material from acute and convalescent COVID-19 was sourced from the United States, Italy and Spain. Sources were T cells, B-cell-depleted T cells, or PBMCs; the material itself was cDNA or gDNA.

In the authors' workflow: Reference gene primer amplification in the assay estimated nucleated cell counts. Some clones are missing from TCRdb's copy, which holds only in-frame ones; the method was immunoSEQ multiplex PCR. V and J calls plus clone size are reproduced from that table; the DNA served to infer D and trimming. The table has under 450,000 clones, 70% to 85% seen once. The rearrangement joins TRBV5-1 to TRBJ2-7, with TRBD1 matching over 11 bases. This TCR was recovered from a human donor with acute or convalescent COVID-19. The donor label of this sample is uncertain. Input material: peripheral blood. CDR3 coding DNA: TGCGCCAGCAGCTTGCTGGGTTGGGGCGTGGGACAGGGGGTCTACGAGCAGTACTTC. Residues: CASSLLGWGVGQGVYEQYF.